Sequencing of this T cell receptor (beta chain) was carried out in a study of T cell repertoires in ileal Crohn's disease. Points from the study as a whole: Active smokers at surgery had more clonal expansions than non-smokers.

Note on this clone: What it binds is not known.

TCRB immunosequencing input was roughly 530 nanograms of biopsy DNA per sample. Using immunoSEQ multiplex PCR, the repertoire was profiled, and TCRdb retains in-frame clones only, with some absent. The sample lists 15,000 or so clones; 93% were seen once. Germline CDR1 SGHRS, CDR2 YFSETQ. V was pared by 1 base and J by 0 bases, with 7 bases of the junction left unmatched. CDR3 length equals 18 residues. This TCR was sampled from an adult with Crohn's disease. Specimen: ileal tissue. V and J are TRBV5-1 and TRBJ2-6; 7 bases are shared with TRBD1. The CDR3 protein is CASSLRWTGFSGANVLTF. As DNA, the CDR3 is TGCGCCAGCAGCTTGCGGTGGACAGGCTTCTCTGGGGCCAACGTCCTGACTTTC.